These 21 T cell receptor beta chains came from one sample sequenced in a study of blood T cell repertoires in COVID-19. The repertoire was sequenced with immunoSEQ multiplex PCR; TCRdb's copy has only in-frame clones and lacks some. The sample includes more than 15,000 clones, around 83% of them seen just once. Sequencing was done on a sample of peripheral blood. The receptors were sampled from a man between 60 and 75 years old with acute or convalescent COVID-19.

V gene TRBV21-1 combines with J gene TRBJ2-7; the D call TRBD1 from the table was never checked on the DNA. TRBV21-1 is a pseudogene. This CDR3 region has 17 residues. For the CDR3, the DNA is TGTGCCAGCAGCAAATTGGGACGGACAGAGAGCTCCTACGAGCAGTACTTC. It codes for CASSKLGRTESSYEQYF.

V usage is TRBV5-1 and J usage is TRBJ2-5; D is possibly TRBD2 (5 bases). The CDR3 has 14 amino acids. Between the trimmed V and J ends, which lost 2 bases and 5 bases, there was a span of 13 bases. Germline CDR1 SGHRS, CDR2 YFSETQ. In DNA, the CDR3 is TGCGCCAGCAGCTTCTGGACTTTTGGGGAGACCCAGTACTTC. Protein sequence: CASSFWTFGETQYF.

A single count supports this clone. The chain employs TRBV29-1 and TRBJ1-1, with TRBD1 matching over 8 bases. V lost 7 bases, J lost 4 bases, and 11 bases stayed unmatched. Germline-derived CDR1 and CDR2 are SQVTM and ANQGSEA. The CDR3 loop spans 14 amino acids. CDR3 nucleotides: TGCAGCGGCCAGGGGGCAATTAGGGGCACTGAAGCTTTCTTT. Its translation: CSGQGAIRGTEAFF.

The rearrangement uses TRBV9 and TRBJ2-2; TRBD2 matches 8 bases. The V segment lost 2 bases and the J segment 2 bases; nucleotides outside the gene matches: 5. The germline gives CDR1 SGDLS, CDR2 YYNGEE. The CDR3 is made up of 16 amino acids. The CDR3 nucleotides read TGTGCCAGCAGCGTCACGGGGGGGCCTAACACCGGGGAGCTGTTTTTT. It is translated as CASSVTGGPNTGELFF.

The rearrangement links TRBV28 to TRBJ2-5; D ambiguous. Germline loops: CDR1 MDHEN, CDR2 SYDVKM. V was shortened by 4 bases and J by 2 bases, with 11 bases between the two germline ends. The CDR3 runs 14 residues. CDR3 loop: CASSSVDLQETQYF. The CDR3 DNA is TGTGCCAGCAGTTCAGTCGACTTACAAGAGACCCAGTACTTC.

This clone was picked up one time. As DNA, the CDR3 is TGTGCCAGCAGCTTAGAGGACAGGCCACTACCGGAGACCCAGTACTTC. Its protein product is CASSLEDRPLPETQYF. V is TRBV11-2 and J is TRBJ2-5; 7 bases are shared with TRBD1. The CDR3 length is 16 residues. J gave up 5 bases and V 0 bases, and 9 bases lay outside the gene matches. Germline CDR1 and CDR2: SGHAT and FQNNGV. Complete variable domain (other parts from reference TRBV11-2 and TRBJ2-5): EAGVAQSPRYKIIEKRQSVAFWCNPISGHATLYWYQQILGQGPKLLIQFQNNGVVDDSQLPKDRFSAERLKGVDSTLKIQPAKLEDSAVYLCASSLEDRPLPETQYFGPGTRLLVL.

The chain combines TRBV24-1 with TRBJ2-5; TRBD2 is a possible D gene (5 bases). Germline values: CDR1 KGHDR, CDR2 SFDVKD. Trimming stripped 4 bases from V and 5 bases from J, with 19 bases between. The CDR3 length is 16 residues. The CDR3 spells CATSDPRTEFRETQYF. The DNA for the CDR3 is TGTGCCACCAGTGACCCTCGGACTGAGTTCCGCGAGACCCAGTACTTC.

In the case of this clone: A junction end diverges from the germline sequence, so it may reflect a read error. CDR3 loop: CARSRLAGAGSDTQYF. CDR3 coding DNA: TGCGCCCGCAGCCGACTAGCGGGAGCTGGGTCGGATACGCAGTATTTT. This chain links TRBV4-1 with TRBJ2-3; 12 bases line up with TRBD2. Germline CDR1 MGHRA, CDR2 YSYEKL. This CDR3 is built from 16 residues.

The CDR3 nucleotides are TGTGCCAGCAGCCCACAGGGGGCAGAGATGAATGAGCAGTTCTTC. Its translation is CASSPQGAEMNEQFF. V gene TRBV7-2 combines with J gene TRBJ2-1, with TRBD1 matching 9 bases. Germline V gives CDR1 SGHTA, CDR2 FQGNSA. The CDR3 loop spans 15 amino acids. The junction had 9 bases not matched to a gene; V was cut back by 5 bases and J by 7 bases.

The CDR3 DNA reads as TGCGCCAGCCACTTGCCTCCAACAGATACGCAGTATTTT. Encoded protein: CASHLPPTDTQYF. The chain links TRBV5-1 to TRBJ2-3; D remains ambiguous. CDR1 and CDR2 (germline): SGHRS, YFSETQ. The germline V and J ends were trimmed by 7 bases and 3 bases, with 12 bases remaining between them. CDR3 size: 13 residues.

The chain employs TRBV12-3 or TRBV12-4 and TRBJ2-1, with 9 bases that match TRBD2. V was clipped by 8 bases and J by 5 bases; unmatched bases: 4. The CDR3 loop spans 13 amino acids. CDR3 nucleotide sequence: TGTGCCAGCCTGCGGGGGGGCCACAATGAGCAGTTCTTC. Translation gives CASLRGGHNEQFF.

The chain is built from TRBV6-5 and TRBJ2-7; 8 bases match TRBD2. CDR3 length: 12 residues. The V and J ends lost 6 bases and 6 bases, in that order; junction bases with no gene match: 4. Per germline, CDR1 MNHEY and CDR2 SVGAGI. The CDR3 DNA follows: TGTGCCAGCAGCCTACGGGGGGGCGAGCAGTACTTC. Protein product: CASSLRGGEQYF.

J is TRBJ1-5 and V is TRBV15, with 8 bases that match TRBD1. Per germline, CDR1 LNHNV and CDR2 YYDKDF (reference sequence). CDR3 length: 14 amino acids. The V gene end was trimmed by 4 bases and the J gene end by 7 bases; junction bases not matched to a gene: 6. CDR3 DNA sequence: TGTGCCACCAGCACGATGACAGGGGCGCAGCCCCAGCATTTT. Protein product: CATSTMTGAQPQHF.

The J gene is TRBJ1-5, the V gene TRBV6-6, with 7 bases identical to TRBD1. This CDR3 region has 19 residues. The junction had 16 bases not matched to a gene; V was cut back by 5 bases and J by 0 bases. Germline values: CDR1 MNHNY, CDR2 SVGAGI (reference sequence). DNA of the CDR3: TGTGCCAGCAGTCCCCGGACAGGTGGGATGATCTATAGCAATCAGCCCCAGCATTTT. It specifies CASSPRTGGMIYSNQPQHF.

The chain combines TRBV6-2 or TRBV6-3 with TRBJ1-2, with 7 bases that match TRBD1. The germline V gene encodes CDR1 MNHEY and CDR2 SVGEGT. This CDR3 has 13 amino acids. V lost 2 bases to trimming and J lost 7 bases; unmatched junction nucleotides: 4. CDR3 residues: CASSYRQGSGYTF. CDR3 nucleotides: TGTGCCAGCAGTTACCGACAGGGTAGTGGCTACACCTTC.

This clone was seen just once. Since no conserved phenylalanine or tryptophan closes the CDR3, a read error is the likely cause. It is unclear where the CDR3 begins or ends on the DNA, so no DNA is shown, and the CDR3 is as TCRdb lists it. The genes are TRBV2 and TRBJ2-3; TRBD2 reflects the table's D call only, with no check against the DNA. 11 amino acids form the CDR3, both terminal residues included. The germline gives CDR1 SNHLY, CDR2 FYNNEI. CDR3 loop: CASSGDRTIFS.

The chain employs TRBV4-2 and TRBJ1-3; 9 nucleotides align to TRBD1. V gave up 3 bases and J gave up 11 bases; unmatched junction bases: 5. The germline gives CDR1 LGHNA, CDR2 YNFKEQ. The CDR3 contains 13 residues. The CDR3 here is CASSQGDRAAIYF. In DNA, the CDR3 is TGTGCCAGCAGCCAGGGGGACAGGGCGGCCATATATTTT.

This clone appeared once. In nucleotides, the CDR3 is TGTGCCAGCAGCTTAGTAGCGGGAGGCTTTGGAGAGCAGTACTTC. It encodes CASSLVAGGFGEQYF. The V and J genes are TRBV7-2 and TRBJ2-7, with 10 bases identical to TRBD2. J was trimmed by 7 bases and V by 1 base; bases with no gene match: 7. The CDR3 covers 15 residues. The germline CDR1 and CDR2 sequences are SGHTA and FQGNSA.

V is TRBV12-1 and J is TRBJ2-1; TRBD1, the D gene given by the table, was not confirmed from the DNA. TRBV12-1 is flagged as a pseudogene. This CDR3 region has 13 residues. The CDR3 reads CASSSTPTLEQFF. The CDR3 DNA reads TGTGCCAGCAGCTCCACCCCCACATTAGAGCAGTTCTTC.

The V call is TRBV4-2, the J call TRBJ2-1; 10 nucleotides match TRBD2. Germline V gives CDR1 LGHNA, CDR2 YNFKEQ. CDR3 length: 17 amino acids. The V segment lost 0 bases and the J segment 8 bases; nucleotides outside the gene matches: 10. CDR3 protein: CASSQEGSGRVSDEQFF. In nucleotides, the CDR3 is TGTGCCAGCAGCCAAGAGGGGAGCGGGAGGGTATCCGATGAGCAGTTCTTC.

This chain connects TRBV14 to TRBJ1-3, with a tentative D call TRBD1 (5 bases). V lost 4 bases and J 0 bases, leaving 7 bases between the germline ends. The CDR3 is 14 amino acids. Germline V gives CDR1 SGHDN, CDR2 FVKESK. CDR3 region: CASSPGHSGNTIYF. As DNA, the CDR3 is TGTGCCAGCAGCCCAGGACACTCTGGAAACACCATATATTTT.